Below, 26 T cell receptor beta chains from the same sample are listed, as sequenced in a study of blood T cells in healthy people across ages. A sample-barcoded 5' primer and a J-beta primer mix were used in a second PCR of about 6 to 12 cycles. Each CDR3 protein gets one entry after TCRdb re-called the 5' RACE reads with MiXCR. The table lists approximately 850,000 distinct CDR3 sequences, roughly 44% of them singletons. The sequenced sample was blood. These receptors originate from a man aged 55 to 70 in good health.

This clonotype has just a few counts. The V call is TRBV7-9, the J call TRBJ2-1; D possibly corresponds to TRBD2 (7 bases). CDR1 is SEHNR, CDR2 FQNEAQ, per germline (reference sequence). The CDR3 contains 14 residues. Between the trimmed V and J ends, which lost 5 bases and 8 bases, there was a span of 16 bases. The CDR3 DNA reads TGTGCCAGCAGCCGAGGGGGGGGCTTCTATGAGCAGTTCTTC. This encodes CASSRGGGFYEQFF.

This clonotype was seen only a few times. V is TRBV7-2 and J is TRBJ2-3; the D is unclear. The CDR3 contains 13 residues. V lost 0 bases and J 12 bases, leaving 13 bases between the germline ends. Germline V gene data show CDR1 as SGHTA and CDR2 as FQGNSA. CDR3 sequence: CASSLARREDQYF. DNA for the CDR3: TGTGCCAGCAGCTTAGCGAGACGCGAGGACCAGTATTTT.

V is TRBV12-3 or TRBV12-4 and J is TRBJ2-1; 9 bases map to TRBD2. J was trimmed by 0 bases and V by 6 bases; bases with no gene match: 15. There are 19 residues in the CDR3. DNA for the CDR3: TGTGCCAGCAGCCGATGGGGCAGCGGGGGGCGAAGCTCCTACAATGAGCAGTTCTTC. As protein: CASSRWGSGGRSSYNEQFF.

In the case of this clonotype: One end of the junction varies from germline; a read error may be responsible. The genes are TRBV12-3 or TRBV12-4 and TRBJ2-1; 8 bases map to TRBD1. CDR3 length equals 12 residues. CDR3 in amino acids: CACRRQGYEQFF. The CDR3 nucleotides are TGTGCCTGCAGACGACAGGGGTATGAGCAGTTCTTC.

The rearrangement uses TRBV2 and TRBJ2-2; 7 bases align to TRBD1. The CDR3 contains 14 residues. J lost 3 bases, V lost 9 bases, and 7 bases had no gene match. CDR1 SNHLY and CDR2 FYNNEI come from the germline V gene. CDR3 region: CARRGTVDTGELFF. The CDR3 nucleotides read TGTGCCAGAAGGGGGACAGTAGACACCGGGGAGCTGTTTTTT. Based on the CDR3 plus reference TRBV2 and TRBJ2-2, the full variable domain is EPEVTQTPSHQVTQMGQEVILRCVPISNHLYFYWYRQILGQKVEFLVSFYNNEISEKSEIFDDQFSVERPDGSNFTLKIRSTKLEDSAMYFCARRGTVDTGELFFGEGSRLTVL.

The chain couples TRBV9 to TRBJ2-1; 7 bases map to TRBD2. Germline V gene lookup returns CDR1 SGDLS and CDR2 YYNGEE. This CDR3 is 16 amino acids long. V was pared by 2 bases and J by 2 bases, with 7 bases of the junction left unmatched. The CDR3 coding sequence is TGTGCCAGCAGCGTGGGAGACGGGGGGACCTACAATGAGCAGTTCTTC. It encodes CASSVGDGGTYNEQFF.

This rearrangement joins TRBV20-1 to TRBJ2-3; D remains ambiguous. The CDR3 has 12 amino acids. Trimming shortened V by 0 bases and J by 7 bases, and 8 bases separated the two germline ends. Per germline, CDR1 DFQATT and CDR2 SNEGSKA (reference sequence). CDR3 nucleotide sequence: TGCAGTGCTAGAGAGGACGGCCATACGCAGTATTTT. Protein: CSAREDGHTQYF.

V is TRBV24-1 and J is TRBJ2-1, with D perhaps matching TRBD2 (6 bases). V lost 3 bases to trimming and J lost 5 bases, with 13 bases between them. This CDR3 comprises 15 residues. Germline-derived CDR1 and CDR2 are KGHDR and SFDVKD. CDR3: CATSDRSGPNNEQFF. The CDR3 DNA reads TGTGCCACCAGTGATCGAAGCGGGCCTAACAATGAGCAGTTCTTC.

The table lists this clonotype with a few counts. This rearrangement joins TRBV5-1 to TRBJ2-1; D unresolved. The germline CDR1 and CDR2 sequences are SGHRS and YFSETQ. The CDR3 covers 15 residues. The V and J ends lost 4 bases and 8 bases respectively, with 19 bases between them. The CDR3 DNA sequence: TGCGCCAGCAGCACAAGCCCCACAGTTGTCCATGAGCAGTTCTTC. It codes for CASSTSPTVVHEQFF.

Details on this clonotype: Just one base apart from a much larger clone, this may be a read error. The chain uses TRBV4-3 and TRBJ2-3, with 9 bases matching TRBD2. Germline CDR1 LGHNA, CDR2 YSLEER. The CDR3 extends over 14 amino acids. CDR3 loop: CVSSEGAGGGTQYF. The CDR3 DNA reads TGCGTCAGCAGCGAAGGAGCGGGGGGTGGGACGCAGTATTTT.

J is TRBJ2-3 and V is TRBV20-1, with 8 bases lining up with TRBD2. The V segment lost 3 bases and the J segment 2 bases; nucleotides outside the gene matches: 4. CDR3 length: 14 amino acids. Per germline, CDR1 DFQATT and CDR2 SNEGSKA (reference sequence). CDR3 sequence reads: CSASTSGPTDTQYF. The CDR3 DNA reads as TGCAGTGCTAGCACTAGCGGCCCCACAGATACGCAGTATTTT.

CDR3 protein: CSAHALETQYF. The DNA of the CDR3 is TGCAGTGCTCACGCCCTGGAGACCCAGTACTTC. V usage is TRBV20-1 and J usage is TRBJ2-4; D is unclear. The tail of the sequence fits TRBJ2-5 better, so the J call may be wrong. CDR3 size: 11 residues. CDR1 and CDR2 from the germline V gene are DFQATT and SNEGSKA (reference sequence).

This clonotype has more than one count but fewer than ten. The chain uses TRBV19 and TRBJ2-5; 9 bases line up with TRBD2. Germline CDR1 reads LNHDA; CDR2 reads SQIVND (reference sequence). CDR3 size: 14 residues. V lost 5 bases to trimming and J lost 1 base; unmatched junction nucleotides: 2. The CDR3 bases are TGTGCCAGTAGTTGGCGGGGGGGCCAAGAGACCCAGTACTTC. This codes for CASSWRGGQETQYF.

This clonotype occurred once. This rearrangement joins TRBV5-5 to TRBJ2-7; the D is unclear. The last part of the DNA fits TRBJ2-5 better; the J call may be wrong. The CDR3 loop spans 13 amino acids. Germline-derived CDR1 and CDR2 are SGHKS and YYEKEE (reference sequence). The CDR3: CASSFNRRETQYF. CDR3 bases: TGTGCCAGCAGCTTTAATAGGCGGGAGACCCAGTACTTC.

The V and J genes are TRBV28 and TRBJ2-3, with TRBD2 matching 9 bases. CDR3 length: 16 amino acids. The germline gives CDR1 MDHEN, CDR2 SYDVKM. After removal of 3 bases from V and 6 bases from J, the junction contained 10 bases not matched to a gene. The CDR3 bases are TGTGCCAGCAGTTTGGGCCCAGCGGGGGGAGGGGATACGCAGTATTTT. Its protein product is CASSLGPAGGGDTQYF.

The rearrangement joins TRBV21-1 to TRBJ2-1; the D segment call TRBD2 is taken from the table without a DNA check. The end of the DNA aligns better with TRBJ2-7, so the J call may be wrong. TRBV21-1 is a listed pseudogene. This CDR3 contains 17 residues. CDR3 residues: CASSKDSRLPGPNEQYF. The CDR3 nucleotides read TGTGCCAGCAGCAAAGATTCGAGACTTCCAGGGCCGAATGAGCAGTACTTC.

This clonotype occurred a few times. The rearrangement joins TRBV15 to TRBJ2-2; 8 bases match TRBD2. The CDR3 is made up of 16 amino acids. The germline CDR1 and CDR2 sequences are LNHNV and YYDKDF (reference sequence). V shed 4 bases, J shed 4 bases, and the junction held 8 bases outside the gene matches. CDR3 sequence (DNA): TGTGCCACCAGCATTGGAGCGGGGGAGACCACCGGGGAGCTGTTTTTT. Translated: CATSIGAGETTGELFF.

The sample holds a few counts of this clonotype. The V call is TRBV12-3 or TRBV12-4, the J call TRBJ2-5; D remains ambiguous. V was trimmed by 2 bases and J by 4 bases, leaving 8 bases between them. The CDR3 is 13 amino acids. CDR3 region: CASSLTNGETQYF. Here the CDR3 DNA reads TGTGCCAGCAGTTTAACGAACGGAGAGACCCAGTACTTC.

CDR3 DNA sequence: TGCGCCAGCAGCTTGGATCCAGGGTTGAACACTGAAGCTTTCTTT. Translated: CASSLDPGLNTEAFF. This chain connects TRBV5-1 to TRBJ1-1; D may be TRBD1 (5 bases). The V and J ends lost 0 bases and 0 bases respectively, with 9 bases between them. Germline CDR1 reads SGHRS; CDR2 reads YFSETQ. The CDR3 contains 15 residues.

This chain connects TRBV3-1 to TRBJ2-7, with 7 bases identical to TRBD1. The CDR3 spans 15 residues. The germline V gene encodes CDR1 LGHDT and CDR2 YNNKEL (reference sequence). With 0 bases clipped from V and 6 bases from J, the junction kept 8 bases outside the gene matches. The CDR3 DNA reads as TGTGCCAGCAGCCAAGATAATAGGGGGCGCCCCGAGCAGTACTTC. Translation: CASSQDNRGRPEQYF.

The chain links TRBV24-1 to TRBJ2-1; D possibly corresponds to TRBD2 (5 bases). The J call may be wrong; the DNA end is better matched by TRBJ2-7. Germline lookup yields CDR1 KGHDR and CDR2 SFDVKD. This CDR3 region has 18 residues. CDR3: CATSDRSSGAHSYNEQYF. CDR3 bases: TGTGCCACCAGTGATCGGTCCAGCGGAGCGCATTCCTACAATGAGCAGTACTTC.

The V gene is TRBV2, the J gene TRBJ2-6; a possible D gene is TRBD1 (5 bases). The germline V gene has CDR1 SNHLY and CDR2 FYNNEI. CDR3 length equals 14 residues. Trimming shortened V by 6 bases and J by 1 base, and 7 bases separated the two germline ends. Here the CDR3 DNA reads TGTGCCAGCAGATCAGGGTCTGGGGCCAACGTCCTGACTTTC. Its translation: CASRSGSGANVLTF.

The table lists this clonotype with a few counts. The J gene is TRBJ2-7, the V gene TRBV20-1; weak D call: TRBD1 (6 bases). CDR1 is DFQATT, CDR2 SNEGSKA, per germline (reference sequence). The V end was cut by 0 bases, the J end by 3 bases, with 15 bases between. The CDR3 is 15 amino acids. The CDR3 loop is CSARDPADSVYEQYF. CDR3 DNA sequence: TGCAGTGCTAGAGATCCGGCGGACAGCGTCTACGAGCAGTACTTC.

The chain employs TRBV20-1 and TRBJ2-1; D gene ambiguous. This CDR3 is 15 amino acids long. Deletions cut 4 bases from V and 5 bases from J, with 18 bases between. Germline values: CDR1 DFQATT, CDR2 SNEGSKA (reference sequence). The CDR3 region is CSANRIGRENNEQFF. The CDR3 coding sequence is TGCAGTGCTAATAGGATTGGGCGAGAGAACAATGAGCAGTTCTTC.

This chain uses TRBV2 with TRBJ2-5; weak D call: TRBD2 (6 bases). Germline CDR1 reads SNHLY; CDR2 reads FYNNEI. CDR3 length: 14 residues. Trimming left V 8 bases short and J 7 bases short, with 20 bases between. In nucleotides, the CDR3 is TGTGCCAGCGACGCTTCCCCCGGGGGAGTGACCCAGTACTTC. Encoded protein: CASDASPGGVTQYF.

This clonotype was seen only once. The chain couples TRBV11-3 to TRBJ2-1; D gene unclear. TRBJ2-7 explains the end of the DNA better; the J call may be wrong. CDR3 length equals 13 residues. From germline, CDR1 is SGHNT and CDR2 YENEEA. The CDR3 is CASSLISYNEQYF. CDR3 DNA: TGTGCCAGCAGCTTAATCTCCTACAATGAGCAGTACTTC.